These 20 T cell receptor beta chains share one sample of origin, sequenced in a study of radiation and T cells in renal cell carcinoma. The sample's time point: baseline pretreatment blood. Documented treatment: 15 Gy SBRT to primary tumor, nephrectomy 4 weeks later. Clones were read by immunoSEQ multiplex PCR, and TCRdb kept only the in-frame ones, dropping some. The table includes 94,000 or so clones, 82% detected once. Sequences were derived from blood, sampled from a patient whose treatment included radiotherapy and nephrectomy. These receptor sequences come from a man aged 60 to 75 with renal cell carcinoma.

In its sample, this clone was seen a few times. The V gene is TRBV4-1, the J gene TRBJ2-2; a weak D match, TRBD1 (6 bases). CDR3 length: 18 amino acids. The V gene lost 3 bases and the J gene lost 5 bases, with 22 bases spanning the gap. Germline assignment: CDR1 MGHRA and CDR2 YSYEKL. The CDR3 DNA reads TGCGCCAGCAGCCATCCCCAGGCGGGTCTAAGGGGGACCGGGGAGCTGTTTTTT. Its protein is CASSHPQAGLRGTGELFF.

This chain connects TRBV25-1 to TRBJ2-2, with D possibly matching TRBD1 (7 bases). The CDR3 length is 15 residues. Trimming cost V 1 base and J 5 bases, with 11 bases left between them. The germline CDR1 and CDR2 sequences are MGHDK and SYGVNS. For the CDR3, the DNA is TGTGCCAGCAGTGAATTGACAGGGACTACCGGGGAGCTGTTTTTT. Translating gives CASSELTGTTGELFF. Looking up the rest from reference TRBV25-1 and TRBJ2-2 gives the full variable domain: EADIYQTPRYLVIGTGKKITLECSQTMGHDKMYWYQQDPGMELHLIHYSYGVNSTEKGDLSSESTVSRIRTEHFPLTLESARPSHTSQYLCASSELTGTTGELFFGEGSRLTVL.

A note on this clone: The junction differs from germline at one of its ends, possibly a read error. This chain uses TRBV20-1 with TRBJ2-4; D remains ambiguous. CDR3 length equals 8 residues. Per the germline V gene, CDR1 is DFQATT and CDR2 is SNEGSKA (reference sequence). The CDR3 spells CSSGPTNF. The CDR3 DNA sequence: TGCAGCTCCGGGCCAACCAACTTC.

This chain links TRBV7-8 with TRBJ1-1; the D gene is possibly TRBD1 (6 bases). Trimming stripped 5 bases from V and 0 bases from J, with 19 bases between. The CDR3 has 17 residues. Germline CDR1 SGHVS, CDR2 FQNEAQ. CDR3 sequence (DNA): TGTGCCAGCAGCCCGGCGGGGACAAAAATTGTGAACACTGAAGCTTTCTTT. This encodes CASSPAGTKIVNTEAFF.

The chain recombines TRBV29-1 with TRBJ2-7; D gene ambiguous. Deletions cut 4 bases from V and 0 bases from J, with 7 bases between. From germline, CDR1 is SQVTM and CDR2 ANQGSEA. The CDR3 has 12 residues. CDR3 residues: CSVAENSYEQYF. DNA for the CDR3: TGCAGCGTTGCTGAGAACTCCTACGAGCAGTACTTC.

The CDR3 region has the DNA TGTGCCAGCAGTTTGACTTACACTGAAGCTTTCTTT. This translates into CASSLTYTEAFF. V gene TRBV25-1 combines with J gene TRBJ1-1; D remains unclear. This CDR3 comprises 12 residues. Germline V lookup: CDR1 MGHDK, CDR2 SYGVNS. Trimming cost V 5 bases and J 3 bases, with 7 bases left between them.

The chain carries TRBV29-1 and TRBJ2-5, with D tentatively TRBD1 (6 bases). CDR1 is SQVTM and CDR2 is ANQGSEA in the germline V gene. Trimming took off 5 bases at V and 5 bases at J, with 21 bases between the two ends. The CDR3 extends over 15 amino acids. The CDR3 loop is CSVHLGAGGLETQYF. CDR3 sequence (DNA): TGCAGCGTTCATTTGGGGGCAGGAGGTTTGGAGACCCAGTACTTC. Full variable domain (missing parts from reference TRBV29-1 and TRBJ2-5): SAVISQKPSRDICQRGTSLTIQCQVDSQVTMMFWYRQQPGQSLTLIATANQGSEATYESGFVIDKFPISRPNLTFSTLTVSNMSPEDSSIYLCSVHLGAGGLETQYFGPGTRLLVL.

V and J are TRBV7-2 and TRBJ1-2; D unresolved. V was trimmed by 6 bases and J by 2 bases, leaving 10 bases between them. Germline CDR1 is SGHTA and CDR2 is FQGNSA. The length of the CDR3 is 13 residues. CDR3 loop: CASSYDGNYGYTF. The CDR3 DNA follows: TGTGCCAGCAGTTACGACGGAAACTATGGCTACACCTTC. Using reference TRBV7-2 and TRBJ1-2 for the parts outside the CDR3, the full variable domain is GAGVSQSPSNKVTEKGKDVELRCDPISGHTALYWYRQSLGQGLEFLIYFQGNSAPDKSGLPSDRFSAERTGGSVSTLTIQRTQQEDSAVYLCASSYDGNYGYTFGSGTRLTVV.

Details on this clone: One junction end disagrees with the germline gene, perhaps due to a read error. The chain combines TRBV18 with TRBJ2-7; D is possibly TRBD1 (6 bases). CDR3 length: 13 amino acids. Germline lookup yields CDR1 KGHSH and CDR2 LQKENI. The CDR3 region is CASSPDQGYGQYF. The CDR3 DNA reads as TGTGCCAGCTCACCCGACCAGGGGTACGGGCAGTACTTC. Looking up the rest from reference TRBV18 and TRBJ2-7 gives the full variable domain: NAGVMQNPRHLVRRRGQEARLRCSPMKGHSHVYWYRQLPEEGLKFMVYLQKENIIDESGMPKERFSAEFPKEGPSILRIQQVVRGDSAAYFCASSPDQGYGQYFGPGTRLTVT.

The genes are TRBV9 and TRBJ2-1; 9 bases align to TRBD2. The trim removed 2 bases at V and 7 bases at J, leaving 10 bases unmatched. This CDR3 is 16 amino acids long. From germline, CDR1 is SGDLS and CDR2 YYNGEE. In nucleotides, the CDR3 is TGTGCCAGCAGCGTCCGGGCGGGAGGGCCGGGGAATGAGCAGTTCTTC. It translates to CASSVRAGGPGNEQFF.

The V and J genes are TRBV4-2 and TRBJ1-5; D uncertain. V was clipped by 0 bases and J by 0 bases, with 12 bases between them. The CDR3 sequence is 17 residues long. The germline V gene has CDR1 LGHNA and CDR2 YNFKEQ. CDR3: CASSQDLAVNSNQPQHF. CDR3 nucleotide sequence: TGTGCCAGCAGCCAAGATCTGGCAGTTAATAGCAATCAGCCCCAGCATTTT.

This clone was seen once. The chain links TRBV2 to TRBJ1-2; no definite D call. The CDR3 is 15 residues long. CDR1 SNHLY and CDR2 FYNNEI come from the germline V gene. V gave up 7 bases and J gave up 2 bases, with 17 bases separating them. The CDR3 here is CASTGLPLGNYGYTF. The CDR3 coding sequence is TGTGCCAGCACCGGCCTCCCCCTGGGCAACTATGGCTACACCTTC.

J is TRBJ2-7 and V is TRBV6-1; the match to TRBD1 covers 7 bases. The CDR3 totals 13 residues. Germline lookup yields CDR1 MNHNS and CDR2 SASEGT. Losses at the gene ends were 7 bases for V and 1 base for J; bases not matched to a gene: 4. CDR3 DNA sequence: TGTGCCAGCAAGGACAGGTCGTCCTACGAGCAGTACTTC. Translated, it gives CASKDRSSYEQYF.

CDR3 in DNA: TGTGCCAGCAGTTCCTGGACTAGCGGCTCCTACGAGCAGTACTTC. It encodes CASSSWTSGSYEQYF. This sequence joins TRBV6-5 and TRBJ2-7, with TRBD2 matching 10 bases. J gave up 0 bases and V 4 bases, and 3 bases lay outside the gene matches. Germline lookup yields CDR1 MNHEY and CDR2 SVGAGI. The CDR3 is 15 residues long.

This chain links TRBV28 with TRBJ2-2; D is unclear. The V and J ends lost 11 bases and 7 bases respectively, with 17 bases between them. The CDR3 contains 13 residues. Germline V gives CDR1 MDHEN, CDR2 SYDVKM. This CDR3 is CASEASYDGELFF. The CDR3 coding sequence is TGTGCCTCCGAGGCTAGTTACGACGGGGAGCTGTTTTTT.

This chain joins TRBV2 and TRBJ2-7; D call uncertain. The CDR3 sequence is 13 residues long. The V gene's germline CDR1 is SNHLY and CDR2 FYNNEI. Trimming shortened V by 4 bases and J by 5 bases, and 12 bases separated the two germline ends. This CDR3 is CASSVSRYHEQYF. CDR3 nucleotide sequence: TGTGCCAGCAGTGTATCCAGGTACCACGAGCAGTACTTC. Complete variable domain (other parts from reference TRBV2 and TRBJ2-7): EPEVTQTPSHQVTQMGQEVILRCVPISNHLYFYWYRQILGQKVEFLVSFYNNEISEKSEIFDDQFSVERPDGSNFTLKIRSTKLEDSAMYFCASSVSRYHEQYFGPGTRLTVT.

This chain links TRBV5-1 with TRBJ1-3, with D possibly being TRBD1 (5 bases). CDR1 is SGHRS and CDR2 is YFSETQ in the germline V gene. V dropped 0 bases and J dropped 3 bases, with 10 bases sitting between them. CDR3 size: 15 residues. CDR3 DNA: TGCGCCAGCAGCTTGGCCGGGGGTTTTGGAAACACCATATATTTT. Its translation is CASSLAGGFGNTIYF. The entire variable domain, with the rest obtained from reference TRBV5-1 and TRBJ1-3, is as follows: KAGVTQTPRYLIKTRGQQVTLSCSPISGHRSVSWYQQTPGQGLQFLFEYFSETQRNKGNFPGRFSGRQFSNSRSEMNVSTLELGDSALYLCASSLAGGFGNTIYFGEGSWLTVV.

This clone was counted once. This chain uses TRBV18 with TRBJ2-5; tentative D call: TRBD2 (6 bases). CDR1 is KGHSH and CDR2 is LQKENI in the germline V gene. CDR3 length equals 16 residues. The V gene lost 3 bases and the J gene lost 1 base, with 15 bases spanning the gap. CDR3 sequence reads: CASSPSRGYLQETQYF. For the CDR3, the DNA is TGTGCCAGCTCACCGTCACGGGGGTACCTCCAAGAGACCCAGTACTTC.

The chain has TRBV27 and TRBJ2-7; 7 nucleotides align to TRBD1. The trim removed 5 bases at V and 1 base at J, leaving 8 bases unmatched. The CDR3 totals 15 residues. The germline V gene has CDR1 MNHEY and CDR2 SMNVEV (reference sequence). In nucleotides, the CDR3 is TGTGCCAGCAGTCCTAAATTGACAGGGTCCTACGAGCAGTACTTC. This codes for CASSPKLTGSYEQYF.

The rearrangement joins TRBV7-2 to TRBJ2-7, with 8 bases lining up with TRBD2. V lost 5 bases and J lost 6; bases outside the gene matches: 12. Germline CDR1 and CDR2: SGHTA and FQGNSA. The CDR3 extends over 15 amino acids. The CDR3 protein is CASSPTPGGVGEQYF. For the CDR3, the DNA is TGTGCCAGCAGCCCCACTCCGGGAGGGGTAGGCGAGCAGTACTTC.